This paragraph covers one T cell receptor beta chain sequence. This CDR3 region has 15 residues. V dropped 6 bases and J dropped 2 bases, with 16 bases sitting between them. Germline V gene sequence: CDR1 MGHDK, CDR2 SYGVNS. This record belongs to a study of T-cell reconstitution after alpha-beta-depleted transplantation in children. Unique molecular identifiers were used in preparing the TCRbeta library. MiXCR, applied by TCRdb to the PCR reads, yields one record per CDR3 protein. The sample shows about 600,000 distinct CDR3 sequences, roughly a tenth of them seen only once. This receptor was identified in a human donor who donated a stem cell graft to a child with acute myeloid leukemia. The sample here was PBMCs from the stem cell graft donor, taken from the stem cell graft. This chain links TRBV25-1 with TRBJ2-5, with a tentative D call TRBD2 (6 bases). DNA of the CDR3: TGTGCCAGCAGCCCAATCCGGGACTTGCAAGAGACCCAGTACTTC. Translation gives CASSPIRDLQETQYF.